This T cell receptor (beta chain) was sequenced during a study of cytomegalovirus exposure and HLA in healthy donors (dated by TCRdb to 2015 to 2018). Describing the broader study: An earlier analysis of 550 to 700 of the donors reported 250 to 350 Gb of sequence data and some 120 million unique TCR beta sequences from roughly 200 million T cells. To study patterns of TCR occurrence, a later analysis re-analyzed previously published TCR beta repertoires from 700 or so donors and added high-resolution HLA genotyping. About 330 gigabases of sequencing data and tens of millions of unique TCR sequences made up an early release that covered over 550 HLA-typed donors. The study was designed to test whether signatures of past pathogen exposure could be identified by cataloging public T cell receptors. The study combined high-throughput TCR immunosequencing, statistical association of individual TCRs with disease status, and machine learning to predict cytomegalovirus infection status. Rather than drawing on any new phenotypic data, the later analysis identified candidate immune exposures from TCR beta sequences and the way those sequences occurred across donors. Because of strong linkage in the cohort, roughly 5 DR-DQ haplotypes were treated as single units for association and clustering. An earlier analysis of 587 of the donors used high-throughput TCR beta sequencing to judge whether each TCR beta V gene segment behaved as functional or pseudogenic. Besides the first cohort of 550 to 750 subjects, a separate validation cohort made up of roughly 120 different subjects was used. Both class I and class II loci were covered by HLA typing, at four-digit resolution. A later genetic analysis took genome-wide SNP genotypes for about 65% of the 666 donors and used that subset as a discovery cohort. Donor age, sex, ethnicity and CMV serostatus were compiled together with the repertoire data. All discovery cohort repertoires had been generated using a single sequencing platform. Using immunosequencing, the study profiled T cell repertoires from about 650 subjects and related those repertoires to cytomegalovirus serostatus. On average, around 200,000 unique TCR beta nucleotide sequences were sequenced per donor among roughly 430 genotyped donors of the cohort, with 15% to 20% of those sequences being non-productive. The genetic ancestry cluster associated with self-reported Caucasian donors included around four fifths of the approximately 410 genotyped donors. The number of donors typed differed by locus, with about 629-630 for A, B, C, DRB1 and DQB1, roughly 520 for DQA1, over 600 for DPA1, and 400 to 490 for DPB1.

As concerns this clone: Its antigen is unknown. No base quality information exists; no much larger clone differs at one position.

The study at large found these results: In a later analysis, HLA-associated TCR beta chains were found to be more clonally expanded and to have lower generation probabilities than equally common non-associated chains. In a later analysis, around 17,000 TCR beta sequences were associated with specific HLA alleles at a false discovery rate of 0.05. The study listed approximately 150 TCR beta chains as associated with cytomegalovirus. Because the 87-base-pair reads could not distinguish some IMGT-functional V segments, including TRBV6-2 and TRBV6-3, those segments were excluded. A few of the identified cytomegalovirus-associated TCR beta chains were confirmed in vitro to be specific for cytomegalovirus antigens. Cytomegalovirus status was reported to be diagnosed by the classifier with high specificity and sensitivity in both the original and validation cohorts. Because HLA typing was unavailable for some donors at each locus, only the typed subset was used in association tests. Only TCR beta chains were sequenced in this cohort, and the absence of alpha or paired-chain data limited detectable features. Roughly uniform sequencing depth across donors was assumed in presence/absence analyses, although this assumption may not hold. Correlated functional status among segregating V segments might reflect linkage disequilibrium, but an unknown experimental factor could not be ruled out. In a later genetic analysis, a missense DCLRE1C variant was associated with V-gene and J-gene trimming of TCR beta chains, and the association was replicated in an independent cohort. According to a later analysis, most CMV-associated TCR beta chains appeared to be HLA-restricted, and the HLA associations seemed to be driven largely by CMV exposure. Because counts were too low, 15 to 20 rarely observed V segments, including chromosome 9 orphons, were left out of the earlier analysis of roughly 600 of the donors. A later analysis reported that several top co-occurrence clusters appeared linked to parvovirus B19, influenza, CMV and Epstein-Barr virus. According to a later analysis, TCR association rates differed among HLA loci, with DRB1 alleles showing the most associated TCRs and HLA-C alleles showing the fewest. A further reported finding was that TCR beta sequences accurately predicted the HLA-A and HLA-B alleles for most subjects in the first cohort. According to the authors, the approach could potentially be generalized to other disease states and immunological phenotypes. An earlier analysis of some 560 of the donors showed that most TCR beta V segments appeared in productive rearrangements either about 90% or about 30% of the time, which broadly matched IMGT annotations. In a later genetic analysis, fewer N-insertions in productive TCRs were reported among donors in an Asian-associated ancestry cluster than the 666-donor mean. Most TCR sequences were seen in very few donors, while some public TCRs were found in many individuals. The sequencing pipeline was judged likely to have produced a cluster of highly shared sequence variants as a technical artifact. The only immune exposure information available for the cohort was CMV serostatus. Assigning TCR associations to individual alleles was difficult when HLA alleles, especially DR and DQ, strongly co-occurred.

The receptor library was made with the immunoSEQ multiplex PCR assay. The multiplex PCR relied on a mix of 60 forward primers for TCR Vbeta segments and 13 reverse primers for TCR Jbeta segments. The CDR3 region of rearranged TCR beta genes was amplified from genomic DNA with a multiplex PCR assay. Amplified TCR beta libraries were sequenced as 87-base-pair reads on the Illumina HiSeq System. The study's own analysis went as follows. A later analysis counted 75 million to 100 million unique TCR beta chains across the 650 to 700 repertoires, and some 11 million of these chains were shared by at least two donors. To remove PCR and sequencing errors, raw reads were error-corrected and collapsed into unique sequences using a nearest-neighbor algorithm that merged closely related sequences. CDR3 sequences were aligned to IMGT reference sequences to assign V, D and J gene segments. For a sequence to be retained, a match of at least six nucleotides to both a V gene segment and a J gene segment was required. A rearrangement counted as productive if the CDR3 had no stop codons and remained in frame with V and J, and every other rearrangement counted as non-productive. Following IMGT convention, CDR3 was defined as the stretch from the second conserved V-encoded cysteine up to the conserved J-encoded phenylalanine. The earlier analysis of roughly 590 of the donors excluded any sequence lacking an unambiguous match to a single V gene segment. An earlier analysis of just under 600 of the donors called V segments functional above 56.7% productive rearrangements and segregating when the between-donor standard deviation exceeded 5%. A statistical classification framework was built for diagnosing cytomegalovirus status from the catalog of TCR beta chain sequences. V and J gene assignment, in a later analysis, came from comparing TCR nucleotide sequences with IMGT/GENE-DB human TR gene sequences. Using the TCRdist pipeline, a later analysis assigned CDR3 sequences along with most-parsimonious VDJ recombination scenarios. A later analysis defined each TCR beta chain by its CDR3 amino acid sequence plus V-gene family, and excluded reads lacking a unique V-gene family. As a way to deal with suspected cross-contamination and a sequencing artifact, a later analysis dropped approximately 590 nucleotide sequences that were highly shared and had low generation probability. For each public chain, a later analysis derived a clonal expansion index from normalized ranks of inferred template counts within each repertoire. Generation probabilities in a later analysis came from a VDJ recombination model fitted to out-of-frame rearrangements, and those results were checked against IGoR. A later analysis scored TCR-TCR, TCR-HLA and TCR-CMV co-occurrence with hypergeometric tests, applying a repertoire-size bias correction to TCR pairs. False discovery rates were estimated in a later analysis by permuting HLA or CMV assignments 20 times. A later analysis grouped co-occurring TCRs with DBSCAN, adding TCRdist sequence similarity when clustering within HLA-allele-positive subsets. For co-occurrence clustering, repertoires with fewer than 30,000 or more than 120,000 public chains were excluded, along with roughly 5 repertoires with anomalous nucleotide sharing. TCRdb limited this immuneACCESS table to in-frame rearrangements with V and J called. A share of clones is missing; checked studies link under half to unresolved V genes, and the rest is unexplained. That table supplies the V and J calls and clone size; D and trimming were determined from the DNA. The sample table holds 150,000 to 200,000 clones, of which roughly three quarters were seen once. About 1.6% of the sample rests with the top ten.

The cohort consisted of 666 healthy bone marrow donors. All cohort members were sampled while nominally healthy, although unrecorded immune exposures were likely present. The donor was CMV seronegative and belonged to the group of 380 or so seronegative cohort members. Each donor provided a peripheral blood sample, and peripheral blood mononuclear cells were used for TCR beta sequencing. Genomic DNA extraction from the blood cell samples was performed with the Qiagen DNeasy Blood Extraction Kit. CDR1 SQVTM and CDR2 ANQGSEA are derived from the germline V gene. Trimming leaves V shorter by 6 bases and J shorter by 5 bases, with the junction holding 5 bases beyond the gene matches. The CDR3 covers 13 residues, taking in both the cysteine and the phenylalanine. Only the CDR3 part of the read is kept: 39 bases, read in frame from the first base.

This clonotype originated in a woman between 50 and 59 years old in good health and CMV-seronegative. The sample comprised PBMCs. The chain employs TRBV29-1 and TRBJ1-3, and 9 junction bases match TRBD1. The DNA sequence follows: TGCAGCGTCGTAGGACAGGGGAGAAACACCATATATTTT. The encoded protein is CSVVGQGRNTIYF.